This T cell receptor beta chain was recorded in a study of shared clonotypes between healthy human individuals (dated by TCRdb to the early 2020s). Regarding the research as a whole: The cohort comprised a couple of women and a few men aged 18 to 49 years. For each donor, CD4 naive and CD4 memory were each run on three plates, CD8 naive on two plates, and CD8 memory on one plate. Blood TCR repertoires of roughly 5 healthy adults were deeply sequenced to estimate repertoire size and the extent of clonotype sharing between individuals. Libraries were prepared and TCR repertoires were sequenced by different laboratories using diverse techniques, in order to increase sequencing depth and limit assay-specific biases. Per donor, leukapheresis produced somewhere between about 0.85 and 8.9 billion PBMCs.

V is clipped by 3 bases and J by 7 bases, and the sequence between their germline boundaries is 6 bases long. From the germline V gene, CDR1 is MDHEN and CDR2 is SYDVKM. From its cysteine to its phenylalanine, the CDR3 spans 11 amino acids. Only the CDR3 DNA is retained, 33 bases long and in frame from the first base. Results and caveats for the whole study, not just this receptor: About 5% of naive CD4, 3% to 3.5% of naive CD8, approximately 2.2% of memory CD4, and about 0.4% of memory CD8 clonotypes were shared across several donors. Naive subsets generally had larger estimated clonotype richness than memory subsets. Pairwise subsampling led to the expectation that sequencing depth would affect the degree of clonotype sharing among donors. Sampling was limited to blood, and TCR repertoires in tissue likely differ from TCR repertoires in blood. Higher generation probabilities were observed for clonotypes shared by all four sorted-subset donors than for non-shared clonotypes. Because the study included only a small number of donors, the genetic and exposure-history diversity represented was limited. Even with the large sequencing depth, rarefaction of the sorted-subset datasets indicated that sequencing was incomplete.

About this clone: Its antigen is still unknown. The record has no base qualities; no much larger clone is one base away.

Donors were healthy HIV-negative adults with no recently reported acute infections or vaccinations. All donors were Caucasian adults living in Nashville, Tennessee, USA. CD4+ T cells were enriched by magnetic negative selection, after which naive cells were positively selected on CD45RA and the negative fraction was taken as the memory subset. Blood was obtained by leukapheresis, after which PBMCs were separated by Ficoll-Histopaque density gradient centrifugation and cryopreserved in liquid nitrogen vapor phase. Purity and quantity of every magnetically sorted T cell population were checked by analytical flow cytometry. Genomic DNA was isolated from each sorted fraction and quantified by UV absorbance on a Nanodrop 2000c. Using the deep immunoSEQ assay, TCR CDR3 regions were amplified from genomic DNA by multiplex PCR. For each cell subset, the extracted genomic DNA was distributed evenly across all wells of several immunoSEQ 96-well plates, and each plate served as one replicate. For sorted subsets, around 200 ng genomic DNA, equal to tens of thousands of T cell genomes, was loaded into each replicate PCR. Purified libraries were quantified with a Qubit 3.0 fluorometer, sized on a Bioanalyzer 2100, and re-quantified with the KAPA Library Quantification kit. A separate single-read 150-cycle Illumina NextSeq 550 flow cell was used to sequence each immunoSEQ 96-well plate. In the paper's pipeline: Because the immunoSEQ output held only junctional sequences and lacked quality scores, the filtering could not match the filtering applied to full-length reads. Sequences were annotated with PyIR, a Python wrapper for IgBLAST v1.9, and V/J genes and CDR3 were assigned using IMGT germline references. Reads were removed for weak V/J assignments (E-value above 1e-6), missing CDR3, stop codons, out-of-frame junctions, or ambiguous translated residues. V3J clonotypes were defined as sequences sharing the same inferred V gene, J gene, and CDR3 amino acid sequence. Percentage overlap between repertoires was calculated by dividing the number of shared unique clonotypes by the size of the smaller repertoire. RTK rarefaction, the Chao1 estimator, and Recon v2.1 estimates of unobserved clonotypes were used to assess repertoire richness. Generation probabilities were computed with OLGA for all TCRbeta clonotypes obtained by the gDNA method from a few donors. The table comes from immuneACCESS by way of TCRdb, which keeps in-frame sequences with V and J called. Part of the clones is missing from these tables; in studies checked, under half for an unresolved V gene and the rest for unknown reasons. V, J and clone size reflect that table, while D and trimming were determined from the DNA. The sample data list about 1.5 million clones, and 95% to 99% of these were observed just once. Of the sample, about 0.45% falls within the top ten clones.

The TCR originated in a man under 40 in good health. The chain links TRBV28 with TRBJ1-1, with the D gene not clear enough to name. The specimen sequenced was naive CD4+ T cells sorted from blood. The intended sense of this specimen's cell subset or site label: CD45RA+ positively selected. The nucleotide sequence reads TGTGCCAGCAGTTTGGAGGGTGAAGCTTTCTTT. It encodes CASSLEGEAFF.